This T cell receptor (beta chain) is from a study of cytomegalovirus exposure and HLA in healthy donors. On the study more broadly: A previous analysis identified 100 million to 120 million unique TCR beta sequences derived from around 200 million T cells. Study results and limitations: Rare TCR sequences predominated, though certain public TCRs were found in many donors.

A note on this clone: The target antigen is unknown.

Primers included in the PCR were 60 Vbeta and 13 Jbeta primers. Sequencing was performed with immunoSEQ multiplex PCR; in TCRdb, only in-frame clones are kept and a portion is missing. The data show more than 120,000 clones, with 80% seen just once and 2.5% to 3% held by the top ten. This CDR3 contains 15 residues. Trimming shortened V by 4 bases and J by 3 bases, and 13 bases separated the two germline ends. In germline, CDR1 is LNHDA, CDR2 SQIVND (reference sequence). This chain links TRBV19 with TRBJ1-5; a weak D match, TRBD1 (6 bases). This clonotype originated in a woman in her thirties in good health and CMV-seronegative. Sequenced: PBMCs. CDR3 sequence (DNA): TGTGCCAGTAGTAACCAGGGGATCGTCAATCAGCCCCAGCATTTT. Its translation: CASSNQGIVNQPQHF.